The source of this T cell receptor (beta chain) is a study of blood T cells in healthy people across ages. Points from the study as a whole: Diversity estimates from one million T cells were considered underestimates.

The use of a sample-barcoded 5' primer and a J-beta primer mix characterized a second PCR of roughly 7 to 12 cycles. Each CDR3 protein is one row after TCRdb ran MiXCR on the 5' RACE reads. This table has around 1,600,000 distinct CDR3 sequences, roughly two fifths appearing once. Ten or more counts support this clonotype. Its antigen is not identified. CDR3 length: 13 amino acids. The V segment lost 7 bases and the J segment 3 bases; nucleotides outside the gene matches: 7. The germline gives CDR1 SQVTM, CDR2 ANQGSEA. The sample taken for sequencing was blood. J is TRBJ2-5 and V is TRBV29-1, with TRBD1 matching 8 bases. The receptor comes from a woman under 30 in good health. CDR3 protein: CSAIQQGEETQYF. The DNA of the CDR3 is TGCAGCGCAATCCAACAGGGGGAAGAGACCCAGTACTTC.